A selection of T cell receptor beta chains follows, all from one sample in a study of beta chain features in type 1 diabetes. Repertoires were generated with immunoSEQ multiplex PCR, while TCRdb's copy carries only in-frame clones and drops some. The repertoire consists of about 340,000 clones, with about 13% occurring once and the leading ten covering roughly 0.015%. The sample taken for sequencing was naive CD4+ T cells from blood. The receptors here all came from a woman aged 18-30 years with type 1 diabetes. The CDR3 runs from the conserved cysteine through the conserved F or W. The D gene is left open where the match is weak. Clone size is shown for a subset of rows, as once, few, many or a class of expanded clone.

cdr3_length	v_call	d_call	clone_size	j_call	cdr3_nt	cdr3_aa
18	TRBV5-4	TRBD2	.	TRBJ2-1	TGTGCCAGCAGCCTCGGAGGGGAGGGCCTAGGGTTGGAGAATGAGCAGTTCTTC	CASSLGGEGLGLENEQFF
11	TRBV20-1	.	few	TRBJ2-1	TGCAGTGCTAGAGTATACAATGAGCAGTTCTTC	CSARVYNEQFF
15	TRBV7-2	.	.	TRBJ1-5	TGTGCCAGCAGCTGGGCAGGCCTCCTCAATCAGCCCCAGCATTTT	CASSWAGLLNQPQHF
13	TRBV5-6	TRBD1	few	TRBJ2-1	TGTGCCAGCAGACGGACAGGGGTTACTGAGCAGTTCTTC	CASRRTGVTEQFF
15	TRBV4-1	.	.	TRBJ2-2	TGCGCCAGCAGCCATAGGACTACCCACACCGGGGAGCTGTTTTTT	CASSHRTTHTGELFF
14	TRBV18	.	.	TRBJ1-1	TGTGCCAGCTCACCAGGCAGCGTGAACACTGAAGCTTTCTTT	CASSPGSVNTEAFF
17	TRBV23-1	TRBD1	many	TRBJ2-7	TGCGCCAGCAGTCAACCGTCGGGACAGATTTTCTCCTACGAGCAGTACTTC	CASSQPSGQIFSYEQYF
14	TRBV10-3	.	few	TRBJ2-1	TGTGCCATCAGAGAAGGAGAGGAGGGAAATGAGCAGTTCTTC	CAIREGEEGNEQFF
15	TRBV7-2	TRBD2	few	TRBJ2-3	TGTGCCAGCAGCCTCCGGGAGGTGAGGACAGATACGCAGTATTTT	CASSLREVRTDTQYF
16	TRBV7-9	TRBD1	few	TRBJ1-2	TGTGCCAGCAGCTTATCGGGACAGGGCGAAGTCTATGGCTACACCTTC	CASSLSGQGEVYGYTF
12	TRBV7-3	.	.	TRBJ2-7	TGTGCCAGCAGCTTAGAAGGGGACGAGCAGTACTTC	CASSLEGDEQYF
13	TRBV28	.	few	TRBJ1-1	TGTGCCAGCACCTGGCAGGGTTACACTGAAGCTTTCTTT	CASTWQGYTEAFF
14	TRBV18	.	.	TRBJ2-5	TGTGCCAGCTCACCTTATGAGGGAGTGGAGACCCAGTACTTC	CASSPYEGVETQYF
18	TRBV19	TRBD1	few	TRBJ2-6	TGTGCCAGTAGTTCCCGACAGGGAACAAGCTCTGGGGCCAACGTCCTGACTTTC	CASSSRQGTSSGANVLTF
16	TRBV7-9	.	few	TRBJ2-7	TGTGCCAGCAGCTTAGATGAGCTTGGTCTTTCCTACGAGCAGTACTTC	CASSLDELGLSYEQYF
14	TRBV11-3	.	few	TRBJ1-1	TGTGCCAGCAGCTTCGGAGGGAGTTACACTGAAGCTTTCTTT	CASSFGGSYTEAFF
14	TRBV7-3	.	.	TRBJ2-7	TGTGCCAGCAGCCTGAGGGGGCTTCGGGGGGAGCAGTACTTC	CASSLRGLRGEQYF
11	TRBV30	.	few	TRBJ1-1	TGTGCCTGGGAGGTTAACTCTGAAGCTTTCTTT	CAWEVNSEAFF
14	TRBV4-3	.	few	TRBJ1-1	TGCGCCAGCAGCCGAGAGACAGGGAACACTGAAGCTTTCTTT	CASSRETGNTEAFF
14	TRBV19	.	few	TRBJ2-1	TGTGCCAGTAGTAATGTCGGCTCCTACAATGAGCAGTTCTTC	CASSNVGSYNEQFF
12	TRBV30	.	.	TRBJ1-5	TGTGCCTGGGGACAGTCCAATCAGCCCCAGCATTTT	CAWGQSNQPQHF
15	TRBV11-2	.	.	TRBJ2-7	TGTGCCAGCAGCTTAACCGACGACAGCTCCTACGAGCAGTACTTC	CASSLTDDSSYEQYF
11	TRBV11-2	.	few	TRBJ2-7	TGTGCCAGCAGCTTACTCTTGGAGCAGTACTTC	CASSLLLEQYF
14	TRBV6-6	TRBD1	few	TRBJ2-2	TGTGCCAGCAGCGAGGGACAGGGGACCGGGGAGCTGTTTTTT	CASSEGQGTGELFF
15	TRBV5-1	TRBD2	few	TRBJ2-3	TGCGCCAGCGGTGCCGGGGCGGGAGGCACAGATACGCAGTATTTT	CASGAGAGGTDTQYF
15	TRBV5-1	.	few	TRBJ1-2	TGCGCCAGCAGCTTGGCGACCGGGGTTAACTATGGCTACACCTTC	CASSLATGVNYGYTF
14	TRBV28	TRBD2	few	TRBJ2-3	TGTGCCAGCAGACTAGCGGGATCCACAGATACGCAGTATTTT	CASRLAGSTDTQYF
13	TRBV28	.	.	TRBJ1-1	TGTGCCAGCAGTGGACAGCGCTACACTGAAGCTTTCTTT	CASSGQRYTEAFF
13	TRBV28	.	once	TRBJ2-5	TGTGCCAGCAGCCCCTGGTCCAGTGAGACCCAGTACTTC	CASSPWSSETQYF
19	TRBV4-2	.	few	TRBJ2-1	TGTGCCAGCAGCCAAGATCCTCTCCAAAGAAGGCGGGGCTACAATGAGCAGTTCTTC	CASSQDPLQRRRGYNEQFF
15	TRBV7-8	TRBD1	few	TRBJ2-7	TGTGCCAGCAGACCTCCCGGGACAGGACTCTACGAGCAGTACTTC	CASRPPGTGLYEQYF